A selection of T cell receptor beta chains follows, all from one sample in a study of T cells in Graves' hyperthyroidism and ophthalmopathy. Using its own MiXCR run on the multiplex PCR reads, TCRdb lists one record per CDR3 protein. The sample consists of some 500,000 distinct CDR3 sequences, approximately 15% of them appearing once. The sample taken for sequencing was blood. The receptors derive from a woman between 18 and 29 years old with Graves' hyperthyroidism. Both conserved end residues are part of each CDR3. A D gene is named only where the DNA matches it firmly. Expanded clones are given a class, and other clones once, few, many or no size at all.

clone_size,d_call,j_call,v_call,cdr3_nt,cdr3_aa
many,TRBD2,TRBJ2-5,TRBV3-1,TGTGCCAGCAGCCAAGTTGAAGCGGGAGAGGAGACCCAGTACTTC,CASSQVEAGEETQYF
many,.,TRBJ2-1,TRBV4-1,TGCGCCAGCAGCCAAGATCCGCAGAACTATGAGCAGTTCTTC,CASSQDPQNYEQFF
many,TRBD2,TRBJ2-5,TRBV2,TGTGCCAGCAGAGGAGGGACTAGCGATCAAGAGACCCAGTACTTC,CASRGGTSDQETQYF
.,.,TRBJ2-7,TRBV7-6,TGTGCCAGCAGCTATGGCAGTAACTCCTACGAGCAGTACTTC,CASSYGSNSYEQYF
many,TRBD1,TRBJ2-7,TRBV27,TGTGCCAGCAGTTTAGGGGACAGGGTCGAGCAGTACTTC,CASSLGDRVEQYF
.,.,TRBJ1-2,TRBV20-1,TGCAGTGCTAGGGGCAGGGAGAAGGCTAACTATGGCTACACCTTC,CSARGREKANYGYTF
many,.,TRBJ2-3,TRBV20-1,TGCAGTGCTCCTAGTTTCGTAGATACGCAGTATTTT,CSAPSFVDTQYF
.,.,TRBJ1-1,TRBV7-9,TGTGCCAGCAGCCTCTCGACGCGAATGAACACTGAAGCTTTCTTT,CASSLSTRMNTEAFF
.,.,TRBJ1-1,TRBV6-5,TGTGCCAGCAGTTGGGGTTACAACACTGAAGCTTTCTTT,CASSWGYNTEAFF
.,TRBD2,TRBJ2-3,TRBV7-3,TGTGCCAGCAGCTCGATAGCGGGATCTAGCACAGATACGCAGTATTTT,CASSSIAGSSTDTQYF
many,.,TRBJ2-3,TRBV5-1,TGCGCCAGCAGCCCGGGGACGGTGGGGACAGATACGCAGTATTTT,CASSPGTVGTDTQYF
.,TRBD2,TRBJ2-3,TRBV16,TGTGCCAGCAGCCAATCCTCCCGGACTAGCGGGAGGCCCACAGATACGCAGTATTTT,CASSQSSRTSGRPTDTQYF
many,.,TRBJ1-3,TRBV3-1,TGTGCCAGCAGCCAGGGGACTCTTCGAAACACCATATATTTT,CASSQGTLRNTIYF
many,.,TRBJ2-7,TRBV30,TGTGCCTGGACCGACGTCACCTACGAGCAGTACTTC,CAWTDVTYEQYF